This T cell receptor beta chain is drawn from a study of T cells in tuberculosis. Study information: T cells were selected with CD1B tetramers loaded with glucose monomycolate.

On this clone itself: Its antigen remains unidentified.

CDR1 is SGHRS and CDR2 is YFSETQ in the germline V gene. J gave up 5 bases and V 4 bases, and 12 bases lay outside the gene matches. The CDR3 sequence is 16 residues long. General study findings and limits: Smaller distances to GMM-specific TCRs suggested their expansion in active tuberculosis. Using the GMM-specific repertoire gave 87% accuracy versus roughly 70% with motifs. The TCR-beta difference was not significant; alpha differences partly reflected length.

Stated time point: new active TB diagnosis, blood taken before or within 7 days of starting treatment. The table came from immunoSEQ multiplex PCR; TCRdb's copy has only in-frame clones and leaves some out. Found here are 20,000 to 25,000 clones, about 85% of them singletons; the top ten hold under 15%. The sequence was collected from an adult with tuberculosis. The sample consisted of PBMCs, taken at tuberculosis diagnosis. The chain combines TRBV5-1 with TRBJ1-1; 9 bases agree with TRBD1. In DNA form, the CDR3 reads TGCGCCAGCAGCCCCACCGGGACAGGGTTGTTAACTGAAGCTTTCTTT. It is translated as CASSPTGTGLLTEAFF.